This TCR beta chain was identified during a study of response to subunit inactivated influenza vaccine. Germline CDR1 reads MGHDK; CDR2 reads SYGVNS. The CDR3 sequence is 13 residues long. Trimming took off 3 bases at V and 10 bases at J, with 13 bases between the two ends. Of note for this clonotype: As yet, its antigen is unknown.

Study observations and caveats: The study's authors posited that every seasonal influenza vaccination enlists few new T cells.

MiXCR, applied by TCRdb to the RT-PCR reads, yields one record per CDR3 protein. The sample holds 650,000 to 700,000 distinct CDR3 sequences, around a sixth seen once. The receptor comes from a man aged 50 or older who received an inactivated influenza vaccine. This sample comprised PBMCs from blood, obtained 12 days after vaccination. V gene TRBV25-1 combines with J gene TRBJ2-1, with D perhaps assigned TRBD1 or TRBD2 (5 bases each). This CDR3 reads CASSDLRGREQFF. The DNA of the CDR3 is TGTGCCAGCAGTGATTTGAGGGGCCGGGAGCAGTTCTTC.